This TCR beta chain stems from a study of blood T cell repertoires in COVID-19. Overall study context: Samples of COVID-19 (acute and convalescent) were obtained from the United States, Italy and Spain. T cells, B-cell-depleted T cells, or PBMCs provided the cDNA or gDNA that served as material.

The V end was cut by 1 base, the J end by 0 bases, with 7 bases between. Per the germline V gene, CDR1 is SGHTA and CDR2 is FQGNSA. The CDR3 sequence is 15 residues long. How the authors handled the data: It was from reference gene primer amplification that nucleated cell counts were estimated. TCRdb keeps only in-frame clones here, not all; method: immunoSEQ multiplex PCR. The D gene and trimming were derived from the DNA, and the V and J assignments and clone size from that table. The sample holds around 110,000 clones, more than 80% seen once. The sequence derives from a man between 40 and 49 years old with active or convalescent COVID-19. Material: peripheral blood. V usage is TRBV7-2 and J usage is TRBJ1-5; tentative D call: TRBD1 (5 bases). The CDR3 is CASSLGGASNQPQHF. The DNA of the CDR3 is TGTGCCAGCAGCTTAGGCGGGGCTAGCAATCAGCCCCAGCATTTT.